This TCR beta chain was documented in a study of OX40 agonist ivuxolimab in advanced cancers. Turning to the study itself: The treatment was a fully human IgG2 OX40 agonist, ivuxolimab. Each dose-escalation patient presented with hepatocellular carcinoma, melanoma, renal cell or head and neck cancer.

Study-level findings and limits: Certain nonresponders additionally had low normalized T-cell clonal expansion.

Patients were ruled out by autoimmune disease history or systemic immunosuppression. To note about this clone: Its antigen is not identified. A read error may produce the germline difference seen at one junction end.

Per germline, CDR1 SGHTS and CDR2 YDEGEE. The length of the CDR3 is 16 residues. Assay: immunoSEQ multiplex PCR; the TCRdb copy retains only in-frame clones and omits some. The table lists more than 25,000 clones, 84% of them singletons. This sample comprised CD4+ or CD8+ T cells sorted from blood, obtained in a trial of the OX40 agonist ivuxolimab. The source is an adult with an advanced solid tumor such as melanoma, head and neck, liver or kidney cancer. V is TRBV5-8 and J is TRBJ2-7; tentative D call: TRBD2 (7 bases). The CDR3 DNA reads TGTGCCAGCACCTTGTACTACAGCGGGACACCCTACGAGCAGTACTTC. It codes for CASTLYYSGTPYEQYF.